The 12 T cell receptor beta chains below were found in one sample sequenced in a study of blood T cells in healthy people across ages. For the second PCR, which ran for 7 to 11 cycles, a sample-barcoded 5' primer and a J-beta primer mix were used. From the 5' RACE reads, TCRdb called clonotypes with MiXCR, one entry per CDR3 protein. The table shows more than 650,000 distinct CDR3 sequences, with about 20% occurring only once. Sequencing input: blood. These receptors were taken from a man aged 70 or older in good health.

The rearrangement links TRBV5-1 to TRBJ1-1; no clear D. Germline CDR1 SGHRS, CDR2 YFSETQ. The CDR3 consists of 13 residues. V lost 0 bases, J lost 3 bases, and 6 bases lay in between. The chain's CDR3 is CASSLVVDTEAFF. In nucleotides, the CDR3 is TGCGCCAGCAGCTTGGTCGTGGACACTGAAGCTTTCTTT.

The CDR3 sequence is CASSPRGRGKLFF. CDR3 sequence (DNA): TGTGCCAGCAGCCCCAGGGGGAGGGGAAAACTGTTTTTT. The gene calls are TRBV3-1 and TRBJ1-4; 7 nucleotides match TRBD1. J gave up 10 bases and V 4 bases, and 6 bases lay outside the gene matches. Germline V gene lookup returns CDR1 LGHDT and CDR2 YNNKEL (reference sequence). The CDR3 length is 13 residues.

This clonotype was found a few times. The CDR3: CSARVQAGQETQYF. The DNA for the CDR3 is TGCAGTGCTAGAGTGCAAGCGGGCCAAGAGACCCAGTACTTC. The rearrangement links TRBV20-1 to TRBJ2-5; D possibly corresponds to TRBD2 (6 bases). CDR1 DFQATT and CDR2 SNEGSKA come from the germline V gene (reference sequence). CDR3 length equals 14 residues. Trimming pared 1 base from V and 1 base from J, leaving 10 bases between.

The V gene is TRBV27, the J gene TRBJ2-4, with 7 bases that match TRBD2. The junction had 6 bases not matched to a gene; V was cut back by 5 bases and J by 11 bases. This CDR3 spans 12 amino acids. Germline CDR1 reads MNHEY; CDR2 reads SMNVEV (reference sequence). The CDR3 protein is CASSPLGGFQYF. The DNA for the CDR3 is TGTGCCAGCAGTCCGCTGGGGGGGTTTCAGTACTTC.

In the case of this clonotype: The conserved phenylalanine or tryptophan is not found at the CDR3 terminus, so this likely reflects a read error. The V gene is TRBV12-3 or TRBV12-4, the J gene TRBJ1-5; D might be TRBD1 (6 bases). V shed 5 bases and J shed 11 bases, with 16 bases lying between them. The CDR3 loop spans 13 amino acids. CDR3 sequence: CASSIFRGQTQHL. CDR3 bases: TGTGCCAGCAGTATCTTCAGGGGTCAAACCCAGCATTTG.

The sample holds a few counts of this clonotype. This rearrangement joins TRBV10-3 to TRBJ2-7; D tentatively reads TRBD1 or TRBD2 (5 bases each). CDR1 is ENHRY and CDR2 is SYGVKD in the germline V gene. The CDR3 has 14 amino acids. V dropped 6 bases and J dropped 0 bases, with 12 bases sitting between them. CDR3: CAISRDASSYEQYF. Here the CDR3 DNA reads TGTGCCATCAGCCGGGACGCTAGCTCCTACGAGCAGTACTTC.

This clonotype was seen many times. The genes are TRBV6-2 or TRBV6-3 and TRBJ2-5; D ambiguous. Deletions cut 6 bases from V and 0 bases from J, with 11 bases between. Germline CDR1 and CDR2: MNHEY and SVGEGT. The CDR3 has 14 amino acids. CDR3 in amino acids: CASRPVEYQETQYF. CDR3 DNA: TGTGCCAGCAGGCCTGTGGAGTACCAAGAGACCCAGTACTTC.

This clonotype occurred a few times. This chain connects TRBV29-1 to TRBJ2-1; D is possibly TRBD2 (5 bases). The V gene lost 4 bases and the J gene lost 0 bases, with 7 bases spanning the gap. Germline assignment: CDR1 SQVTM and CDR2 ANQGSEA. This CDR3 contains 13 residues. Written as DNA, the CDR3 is TGCAGCGTTGGAGGGAGCTCCTACAATGAGCAGTTCTTC. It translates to CSVGGSSYNEQFF.

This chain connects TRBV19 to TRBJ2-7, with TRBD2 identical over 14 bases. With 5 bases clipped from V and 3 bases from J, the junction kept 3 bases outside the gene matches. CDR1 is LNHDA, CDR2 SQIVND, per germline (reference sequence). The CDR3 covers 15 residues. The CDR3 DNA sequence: TGTGCCAGTAGTGTAGGGACTAGCGGGAGCTACGAGCAGTACGTC. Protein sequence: CASSVGTSGSYEQYV.

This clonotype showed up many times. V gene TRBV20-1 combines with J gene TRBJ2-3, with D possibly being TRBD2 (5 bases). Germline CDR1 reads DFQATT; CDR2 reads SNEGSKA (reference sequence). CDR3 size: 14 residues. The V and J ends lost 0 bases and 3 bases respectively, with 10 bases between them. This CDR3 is CSARDWLATDTQYF. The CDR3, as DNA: TGCAGTGCTAGAGATTGGTTAGCGACAGATACGCAGTATTTT.

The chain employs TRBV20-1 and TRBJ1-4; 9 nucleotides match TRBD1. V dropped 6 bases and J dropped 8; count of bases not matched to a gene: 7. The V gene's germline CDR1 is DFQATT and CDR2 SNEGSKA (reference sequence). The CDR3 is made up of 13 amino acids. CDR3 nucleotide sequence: TGCAGTGCCCGGACAGGGGCGGACGAAAAACTGTTTTTT. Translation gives CSARTGADEKLFF.

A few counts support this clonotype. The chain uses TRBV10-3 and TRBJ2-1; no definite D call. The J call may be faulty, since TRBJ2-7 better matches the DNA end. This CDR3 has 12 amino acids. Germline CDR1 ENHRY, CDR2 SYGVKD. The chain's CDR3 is CAISEGTYEQYF. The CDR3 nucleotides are TGTGCCATCAGTGAGGGTACCTACGAGCAGTACTTC.